This note documents a single T cell receptor beta chain sequence. No antigen is known for it. The library was made by 5' RACE. Preparation of each TCR library used approximately 3,700 ng of total RNA. For each sample, cDNA was synthesized in eight separate reactions using SMARTScribe reverse transcriptase. During cDNA synthesis, unique molecular identifiers containing a 6-nucleotide sample barcode were introduced by template switching. TCRalpha and TCRbeta cDNA was amplified by two nested PCRs of around 15 and 9 cycles, with bead purification after each PCR. Before amplification, the cDNA was both treated with uracil DNA-glycosylase and purified with the QIAquick PCR purification kit. The second PCR added Illumina TruSeq-compatible adapters along with sample-specific barcodes. Library quality and concentration were assessed using TapeStation and Qubit, and 5 ng of each library was pooled. The pooled libraries were sequenced with 2 x 100 bp reads and custom sequencing primers on an Illumina HiSeq2500 single-index Rapid Run. The source study handled its data this way. MiGEC version 1.2.6 was used for UMI-based consensus assembly, which corrected PCR and sequencing errors. MiXCR version 2.1.1 was used to carry out V(D)J alignment, clonotype assembly and CDR3 extraction. Gene usage, clonotype sharing and MAIT/NKT TCR abundance were normalised by analysing the top 1000, 10 000 and 20 000 clonotypes per sample. Diversity was computed as the inverse Simpson index with the vegan R package after downsampling to 27 000 UMIs. Paired Mann-Whitney U tests on discordant twin pairs were used, with Benjamini-Hochberg multiple-testing correction. TCRdb reprocessed the raw reads; every CDR3 protein sequence is a single record, and DNA is not supplied. TCRdb, not the original authors, processed these V and J calls. The data table for this sample lists some 300,000 distinct CDR3 sequences. Of the sample, approximately 5.4% is held by the ten largest clones.

This sample is part of a study of monozygotic twins with inflammatory bowel disease (dated by TCRdb to between 2017 and 2020). Describing the broader study: The complete study included about 30 monozygotic twin pairs: 19 IBD-discordant Danish pairs and nine German pairs, of which four were IBD-concordant and five were IBD-discordant. Each individual had, on average, about 151 000 unique TCRalpha sequences and 181 000 unique TCRbeta sequences available for analysis. Disease-associated traits were sought mainly through comparisons between IBD patients and their genetically identical healthy co-twins within discordant pairs.

Broader findings and caveats from the paper: Background noise and inter-individual variability may have been introduced into the repertoires by the differing immunosuppressive treatments among patients. IBD patients had lower TCRbeta repertoire diversity, measured by the inverse Simpson index, than their healthy co-twins. The analysis was unable to tell apart different T cell subtypes. Compared with healthy twins, IBD patients shared fewer clonotypes with other individuals, and the difference was most pronounced in patients with signs of disease activity. The results gave no support for a single strong signal or clonotype linked to IBD. Repertoire similarity did not differ between concordant and discordant twins, which could be due to limited statistical power.

From each donor, an approximately 2.4 ml peripheral blood sample was collected into PAXgene tubes and kept at -80 degrees C. Total RNA was isolated from whole blood with the PAXgene blood miRNA kit on an automated QIAcube, without T cell sorting. Peripheral blood from monozygotic twin pairs concordant or discordant for inflammatory bowel disease was subjected to deep TCRalpha and TCRbeta repertoire profiling with unique molecular barcoding. Smoking habits were recorded for all twin pairs, and each individual was classified as a current, former or never smoker. This TCR was sampled from a human donor with ulcerative colitis or Crohn's disease, or a healthy co-twin of an affected twin (not recorded which). Source material: blood.

The CDR3 protein: CASSLGGVDRNYGYTF. The chain joins TRBV7-3 to TRBJ1-2; TCRdb's D call of TRBD1 is untestable without DNA. The germline V gene gives CDR1 as SGHTA and CDR2 as FQGTGA. The CDR3 holds 16 amino acids from the cysteine to the phenylalanine. The nucleotide record is missing.